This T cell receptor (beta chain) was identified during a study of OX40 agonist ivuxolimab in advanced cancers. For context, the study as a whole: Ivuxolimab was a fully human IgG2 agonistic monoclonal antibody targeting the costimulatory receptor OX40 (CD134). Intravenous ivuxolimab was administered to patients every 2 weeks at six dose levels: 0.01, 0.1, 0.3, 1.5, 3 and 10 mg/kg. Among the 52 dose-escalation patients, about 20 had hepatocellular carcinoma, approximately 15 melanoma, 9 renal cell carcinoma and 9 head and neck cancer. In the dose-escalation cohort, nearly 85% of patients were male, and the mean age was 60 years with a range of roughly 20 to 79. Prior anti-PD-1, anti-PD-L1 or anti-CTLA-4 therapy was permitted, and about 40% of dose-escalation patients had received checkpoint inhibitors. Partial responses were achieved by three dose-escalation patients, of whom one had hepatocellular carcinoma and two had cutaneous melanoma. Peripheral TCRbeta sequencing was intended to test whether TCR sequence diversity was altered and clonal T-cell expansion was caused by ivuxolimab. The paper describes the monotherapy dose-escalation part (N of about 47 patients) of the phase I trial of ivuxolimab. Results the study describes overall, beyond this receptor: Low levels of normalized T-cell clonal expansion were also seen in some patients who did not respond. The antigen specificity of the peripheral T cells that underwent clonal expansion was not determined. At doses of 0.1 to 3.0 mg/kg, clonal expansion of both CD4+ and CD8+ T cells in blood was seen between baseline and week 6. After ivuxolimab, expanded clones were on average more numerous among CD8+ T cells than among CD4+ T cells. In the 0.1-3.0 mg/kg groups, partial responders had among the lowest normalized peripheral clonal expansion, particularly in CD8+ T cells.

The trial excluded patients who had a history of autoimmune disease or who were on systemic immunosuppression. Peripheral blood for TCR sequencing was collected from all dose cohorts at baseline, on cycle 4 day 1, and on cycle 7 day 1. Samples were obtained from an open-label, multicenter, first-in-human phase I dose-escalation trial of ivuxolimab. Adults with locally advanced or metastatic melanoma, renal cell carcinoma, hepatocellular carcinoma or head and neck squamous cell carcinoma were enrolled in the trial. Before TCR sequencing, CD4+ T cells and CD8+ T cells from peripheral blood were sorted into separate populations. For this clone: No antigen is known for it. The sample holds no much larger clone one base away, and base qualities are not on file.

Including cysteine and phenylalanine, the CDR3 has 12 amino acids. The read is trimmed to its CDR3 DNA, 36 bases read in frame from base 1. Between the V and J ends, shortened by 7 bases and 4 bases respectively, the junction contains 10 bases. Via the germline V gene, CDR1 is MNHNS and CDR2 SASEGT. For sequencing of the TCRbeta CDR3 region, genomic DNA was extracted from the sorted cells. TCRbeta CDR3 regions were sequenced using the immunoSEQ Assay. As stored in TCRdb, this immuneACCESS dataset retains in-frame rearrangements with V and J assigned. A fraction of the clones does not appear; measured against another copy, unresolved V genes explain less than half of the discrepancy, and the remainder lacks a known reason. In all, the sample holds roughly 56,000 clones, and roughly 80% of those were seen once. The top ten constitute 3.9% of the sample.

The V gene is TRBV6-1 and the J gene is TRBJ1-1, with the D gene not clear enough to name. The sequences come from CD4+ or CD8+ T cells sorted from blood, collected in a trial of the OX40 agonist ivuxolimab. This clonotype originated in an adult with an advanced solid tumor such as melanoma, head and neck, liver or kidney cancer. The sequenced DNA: TGTGCCAGCAACTTGGGATCCACTGAAGCTTTCTTT. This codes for CASNLGSTEAFF.